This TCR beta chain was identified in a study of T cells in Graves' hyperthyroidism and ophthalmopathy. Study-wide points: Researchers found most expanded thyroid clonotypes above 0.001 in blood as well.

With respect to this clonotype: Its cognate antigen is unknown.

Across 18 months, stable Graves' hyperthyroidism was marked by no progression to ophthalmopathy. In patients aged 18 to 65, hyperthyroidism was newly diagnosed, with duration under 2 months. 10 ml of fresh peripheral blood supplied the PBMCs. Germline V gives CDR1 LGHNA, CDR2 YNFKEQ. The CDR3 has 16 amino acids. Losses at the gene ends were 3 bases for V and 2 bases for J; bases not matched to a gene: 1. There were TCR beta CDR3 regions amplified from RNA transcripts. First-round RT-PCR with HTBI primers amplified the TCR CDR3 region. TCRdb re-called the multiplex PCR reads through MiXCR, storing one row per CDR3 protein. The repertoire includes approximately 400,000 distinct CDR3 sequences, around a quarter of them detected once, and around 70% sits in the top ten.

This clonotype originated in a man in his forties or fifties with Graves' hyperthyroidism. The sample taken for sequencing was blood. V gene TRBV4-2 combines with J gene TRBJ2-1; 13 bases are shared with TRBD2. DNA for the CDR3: TGTGCCAGCAGCCAGGGGACTAGCGGGGCCTACAATGAGCAGTTCTTC. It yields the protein CASSQGTSGAYNEQFF.